Included here is one TCR beta chain sequence, with context. Its antigen is currently unknown. The entry originates in a study of T cells after yellow fever vaccination. Findings of the study overall: Post-booster samples contained most primary-vaccination clones (approximately 97% CD4, approximately 88% CD8).

Using its own MiXCR run on the 5' RACE reads, TCRdb lists one record per CDR3 protein. The table shows some 250,000 distinct CDR3 sequences, with less than 9% occurring only once. V was cut by 4 bases and J by 7 bases, with 11 bases left in between. Per germline, CDR1 LGHNA and CDR2 YSLEER. The CDR3 has 13 residues. The chain carries TRBV4-3 and TRBJ2-1, with D uncertain. The sample consisted of CD4+ T cells sorted from PBMCs, taken 15 days after the yellow fever booster vaccination. The sequence was obtained from a man between 25 and 39 years old who received the YFV17D yellow fever vaccine. CDR3 sequence reads: CASSPNNQNEQFF. The CDR3 DNA reads TGCGCCAGCAGCCCTAATAACCAGAATGAGCAGTTCTTC.